The clone carrying this TCR beta chain came up many times. Its specificity is not known. This table comes from immunoSEQ multiplex PCR, and its TCRdb copy is limited to in-frame clones, with some not included. This sample comprises about 36,000 clones, none seen once only. This sample is drawn from a study of T cells after posttransplantation cyclophosphamide. General observations from the study: Tissue-infiltrating T cells from skin or gut overlapped little with blood T cells. Recipient CMV seropositivity and CMV reactivation strongly tracked TRB clonality.

Trimming took 3 bases from V and 6 from J; bases not matched to a gene: 13. Germline V lookup: CDR1 SGHRS, CDR2 YFSETQ. The length of the CDR3 is 16 residues. The sequence derives from a girl under 18 in good health, CMV-negative, and a related stem cell transplant donor. The sequencing sample was made of PBMCs. The chain is built from TRBV5-1 and TRBJ2-7; 9 bases match TRBD1. The CDR3 DNA is TGCGCCAGCAGCTCGGGACAGGGTGGACGGTCCGGCGAGCAGTACTTC. Its translation is CASSSGQGGRSGEQYF.